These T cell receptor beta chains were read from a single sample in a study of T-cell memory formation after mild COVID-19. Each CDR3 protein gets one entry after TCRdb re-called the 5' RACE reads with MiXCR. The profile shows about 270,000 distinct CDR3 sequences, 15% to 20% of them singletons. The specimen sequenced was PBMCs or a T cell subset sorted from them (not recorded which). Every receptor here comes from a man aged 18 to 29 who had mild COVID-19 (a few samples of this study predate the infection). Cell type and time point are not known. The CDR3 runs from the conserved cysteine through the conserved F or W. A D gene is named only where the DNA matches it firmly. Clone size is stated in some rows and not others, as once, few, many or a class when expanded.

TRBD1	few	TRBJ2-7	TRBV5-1	TGCGCCAGCAGCAAGGACAGGGTCTACGAGCAGTACTTC	CASSKDRVYEQYF
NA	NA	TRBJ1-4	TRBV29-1	TGCAGCGTTGAAGCGACCAGGGGAGCTAATGAAAAACTGTTTTTT	CSVEATRGANEKLFF
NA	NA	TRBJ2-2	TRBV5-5	TGTGCCAGCAGCTTGTGGGTGAACACCGGGGAGCTGTTTTTT	CASSLWVNTGELFF
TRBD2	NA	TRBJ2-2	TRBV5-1	TGCGCCAGCAGCTTTCCCGGGACTAGCGGGGGGCCGGCGAACACCGGGGAGCTGTTTTTT	CASSFPGTSGGPANTGELFF
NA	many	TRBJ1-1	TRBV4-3	TGCGCCAGCAGCTTAGATCCAGTGAACACTGAAGCTTTCTTT	CASSLDPVNTEAFF
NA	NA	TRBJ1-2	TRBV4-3	TGCGCCAGCAGCCAAGATCTTTTAGTGGGGGATGGCTACACCTTC	CASSQDLLVGDGYTF
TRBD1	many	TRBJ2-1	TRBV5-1	TGCGCCAGCAGCTGGGGGACAGCGTCCTACAATGAGCAGTTCTTC	CASSWGTASYNEQFF
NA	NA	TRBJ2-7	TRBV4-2	TGTGCCAGCAGCCCCCAGTCTGATAACGAGCAGTACTTC	CASSPQSDNEQYF
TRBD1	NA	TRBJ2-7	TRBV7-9	TGTGCCAGCAGCTTAGCTCTCGGGGACAGACCCTACGAGCAGTACTTC	CASSLALGDRPYEQYF
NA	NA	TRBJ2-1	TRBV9	TGTGCCAGCAGCGTACAGGGCCTTTCCTCCAATGAGCAGTTCTTC	CASSVQGLSSNEQFF